One and the same sample provided the 8 T cell receptor beta chains below, sequenced in a study of cytomegalovirus exposure and HLA in healthy donors. Primers included in the PCR were 60 Vbeta and 13 Jbeta primers. Data came from immunoSEQ multiplex PCR; TCRdb stores just in-frame clones and leaves some out. This table has approximately 130,000 clones, approximately 82% appearing once. Sequencing was performed on PBMCs. The source of these receptors is a man aged 40-49 years in good health and CMV-seronegative.

The chain links TRBV12-5 to TRBJ1-2; D may be TRBD1 (5 bases). The ends were cut back, 2 bases at V and 7 bases at J, with 14 bases in the middle. The CDR3 sequence is 14 residues long. The V gene's germline CDR1 is LGHNT and CDR2 FRNRAP. CDR3 region: CASGLNGGKGGYTF. The CDR3 DNA sequence: TGTGCTAGTGGTTTGAACGGGGGGAAGGGTGGCTACACCTTC.

The chain is built from TRBV11-1 and TRBJ2-1; TRBD2 might be the D (6 bases). Germline CDR1 reads SGHAT; CDR2 reads FQDESV (reference sequence). Trimming took 1 base from V and 5 from J, leaving 12 bases between them. This CDR3 spans 15 amino acids. CDR3 coding DNA: TGTGCCAGCAGCTTAGAGCTAGCGCCTAACAATGAGCAGTTCTTC. It specifies CASSLELAPNNEQFF. Filled out from reference TRBV11-1 and TRBJ2-1, the complete variable domain reads EAEVAQSPRYKITEKSQAVAFWCDPISGHATLYWYRQILGQGPELLVQFQDESVVDDSQLPKDRFSAERLKGVDSTLKIQPAELGDSAMYLCASSLELAPNNEQFFGPGTRLTVL.

This chain joins TRBV19 and TRBJ2-5; 10 positions match TRBD2. The end of the DNA is better explained by TRBJ2-7, so the J call may be wrong. This CDR3 contains 16 residues. The germline CDR1 and CDR2 sequences are LNHDA and SQIVND (reference sequence). CDR3 residues: CASSIRTSGRTYEQYF. The CDR3 DNA reads as TGTGCCAGTAGTATAAGGACTAGCGGACGTACCTACGAGCAGTACTTC.

This chain links TRBV7-2 with TRBJ1-1, with a possible D match to TRBD1 (6 bases). Deletions cut 4 bases from V and 8 bases from J, with 17 bases between. The CDR3 loop spans 14 amino acids. Per the germline V gene, CDR1 is SGHTA and CDR2 is FQGNSA. As DNA, the CDR3 is TGTGCCAGCAGCTCCTCGCAGCAAGGGACAGAAGCTTTCTTT. The encoded protein is CASSSSQQGTEAFF.

CDR3 protein: CASSSSGTGGYYGYTF. DNA for the CDR3: TGTGCCAGCAGTTCCTCCGGGACAGGGGGATACTATGGCTACACCTTC. The chain employs TRBV28 and TRBJ1-2, with 11 positions matching TRBD1. CDR1 MDHEN and CDR2 SYDVKM come from the germline V gene. The CDR3 runs 16 residues. The trim removed 4 bases at V and 3 bases at J, leaving 7 bases unmatched.

This chain links TRBV27 with TRBJ1-1; 8 bases are a match to TRBD1. V was pared by 5 bases and J by 3 bases, with 8 bases of the junction left unmatched. The germline V gene has CDR1 MNHEY and CDR2 SMNVEV (reference sequence). This CDR3 region has 15 residues. Written as DNA, the CDR3 is TGTGCCAGCAGTCCCCAGGGGGCGTCAGACACTGAAGCTTTCTTT. This translates into CASSPQGASDTEAFF.

This clone was detected only a few times. The chain couples TRBV7-3 to TRBJ2-1, with 11 nucleotides matching TRBD2. The CDR3 is 17 residues long. V dropped 4 bases and J dropped 7; count of bases not matched to a gene: 12. Germline values: CDR1 SGHTA, CDR2 FQGTGA. CDR3 sequence (DNA): TGTGCCAGCAGCTCGACAATTAGCGGGGGGGCGTGGAATGAGCAGTTCTTC. Translation: CASSSTISGGAWNEQFF. Supplemented by reference TRBV7-3 and TRBJ2-1, the full variable domain reads GAGVSQTPSNKVTEKGKYVELRCDPISGHTALYWYRQSLGQGPEFLIYFQGTGAADDSGLPNDRFFAVRPEGSVSTLKIQRTERGDSAVYLCASSSTISGGAWNEQFFGPGTRLTVL.

This chain links TRBV4-1 with TRBJ2-1; 9 bases map to TRBD1. Losses at the gene ends were 4 bases for V and 8 bases for J; bases not matched to a gene: 12. This CDR3 spans 16 amino acids. Per the germline V gene, CDR1 is MGHRA and CDR2 is YSYEKL. CDR3 nucleotide sequence: TGCGCCAGCAGCCTGATCCCGGGACAGGGTAGTGATGAGCAGTTCTTC. This codes for CASSLIPGQGSDEQFF.